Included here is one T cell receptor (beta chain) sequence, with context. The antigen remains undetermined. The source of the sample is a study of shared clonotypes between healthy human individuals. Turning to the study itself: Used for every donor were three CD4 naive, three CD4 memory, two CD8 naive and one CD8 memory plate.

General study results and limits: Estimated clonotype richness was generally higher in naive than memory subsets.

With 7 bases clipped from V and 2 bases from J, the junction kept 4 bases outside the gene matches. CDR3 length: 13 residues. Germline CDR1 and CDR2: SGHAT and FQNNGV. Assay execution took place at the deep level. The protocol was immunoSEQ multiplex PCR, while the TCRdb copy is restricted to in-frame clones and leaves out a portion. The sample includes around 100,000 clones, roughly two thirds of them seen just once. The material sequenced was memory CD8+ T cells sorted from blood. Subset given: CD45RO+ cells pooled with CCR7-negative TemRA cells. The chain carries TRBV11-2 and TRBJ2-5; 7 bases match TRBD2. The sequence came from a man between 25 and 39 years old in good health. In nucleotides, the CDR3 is TGTGCCAGCACAGCGGGGAGGCAAGAGACCCAGTACTTC. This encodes CASTAGRQETQYF.